This T cell receptor (beta chain) appears in the sequencing data of a study of T cell changes during pregnancy in multiple sclerosis. The method was immunoSEQ multiplex PCR; TCRdb's version includes in-frame clones alone and lacks a portion of them. The table has about 41,000 clones, approximately 90% seen once. V shed 4 bases and J 5 bases; nucleotides not matched to a gene: 12. Germline-derived CDR1 and CDR2 are SGHNT and YYREEE (reference sequence). This CDR3 is 17 amino acids long. The receptor comes from a female donor with multiple sclerosis, enrolled in a pregnancy study. Sequencing was performed on CD4+ T cells from peripheral blood mononuclear cells, taken in the first trimester of pregnancy. This rearrangement joins TRBV5-4 to TRBJ1-4, with TRBD1 identical over 9 bases. The CDR3 region is CASSHRQGGTSNEKLFF. The CDR3 nucleotides are TGTGCCAGCAGCCATAGACAGGGGGGTACCTCCAATGAAAAACTGTTTTTT.